The clone carrying this T cell receptor beta chain showed up just a few times. The V end was cut by 5 bases, the J end by 4 bases, with 8 bases between. CDR3 size: 11 residues. Per germline, CDR1 SQVTM and CDR2 ANQGSEA. The data were obtained in a study of response to subunit inactivated influenza vaccine. TCRdb redid the calling of the RT-PCR reads with MiXCR, one entry per CDR3 protein. The profile shows more than 700,000 distinct CDR3 sequences, 21% of them singletons. Sequences were derived from PBMCs from blood, sampled about 5 days after vaccination. The chain couples TRBV29-1 to TRBJ2-5, with D hard to call. The receptor was derived from a man aged 45-60 years who received an inactivated influenza vaccine. CDR3 in amino acids: CSVSRGETQYF. In DNA form, the CDR3 reads TGCAGCGTTTCGCGTGGAGAGACCCAGTACTTC.